The 27 T cell receptor beta chains in this list originate from one sample, sequenced in a study of glioma-infiltrating T cells. Amplification of TCR alpha and beta CDR3 regions from RNA used iRepertoire nested multiplex PCR. TCRdb re-called the multiplex PCR reads through MiXCR, storing one row per CDR3 protein. The sample consists of approximately 120,000 distinct CDR3 sequences, more than 20% of them appearing once. Sequencing was carried out using glioma tissue, nonneoplastic brain tissue, or PBMCs (not recorded which). The receptors shown here come from a human donor with low-grade glioma or glioblastoma, undergoing nonglioma brain surgery, or in good health (not recorded which).

Turning to this clonotype: This sequence may be a read error, since a much larger clone differs from it by one base. The rearrangement links TRBV2 to TRBJ2-5, with 9 bases aligning to TRBD2. CDR1 is SNHLY and CDR2 is FYNNEI in the germline V gene. This CDR3 spans 19 amino acids. The V and J ends lost 3 bases and 1 base, in that order; junction bases with no gene match: 15. In nucleotides, the CDR3 is TGTGCCAGCAGTGATGTTCTAGCGGGATATAATATGGGCCAAGAGACCCAGTACTTC. It specifies CASSDVLAGYNMGQETQYF.

This clonotype occurred many times. The V and J genes are TRBV7-9 and TRBJ2-1; the match to TRBD1 covers 10 bases. The germline CDR1 and CDR2 sequences are SEHNR and FQNEAQ (reference sequence). Trimming at V came to 4 bases and at J to 10 bases, leaving 4 bases not matched to a gene. This CDR3 is built from 13 residues. CDR3 amino acids: CASSSGTGVEQFF. The CDR3 DNA reads as TGTGCCAGCAGCTCAGGGACAGGGGTGGAGCAGTTCTTC. Full variable domain (rest looked up from reference TRBV7-9 and TRBJ2-1): DTGVSQNPRHKITKRGQNVTFRCDPISEHNRLYWYRQTLGQGPEFLTYFQNEAQLEKSRLLSDRFSAERPKGSFSTLEIQRTEQGDSAMYLCASSSGTGVEQFFGPGTRLTVL.

On this clonotype itself: Germline and junction disagree at one end, which may indicate a read error. The V and J genes are TRBV20-1 and TRBJ1-1, with TRBD1 as a possible D gene (5 bases). Germline lookup yields CDR1 DFQATT and CDR2 SNEGSKA (reference sequence). The CDR3 contains 15 residues. CDR3 DNA sequence: TGCAGTGCTAGAGATTGGGCAGGATTGGACACCGAAGCTTTCTTT. This gives the protein CSARDWAGLDTEAFF.

This clonotype occurred a few times. A much larger clone lies a single base off, so this may be a read error. The chain combines TRBV27 with TRBJ2-2, with D possibly being TRBD1 (5 bases). Trimming removed 6 bases from V and 6 bases from J, with 17 bases in between. The CDR3 length is 15 residues. CDR1 and CDR2 from the germline V gene are MNHEY and SMNVEV (reference sequence). CDR3 protein: CASRLRRAQPGELFF. The CDR3 nucleotides read TGTGCCAGCAGGCTCCGCAGGGCCCAGCCCGGGGAGCTGTTTTTT.

This clonotype has a count of ten or more. The chain uses TRBV28 and TRBJ1-5; a possible D gene is TRBD1 (5 bases). The CDR3 length is 15 residues. Germline V gene lookup returns CDR1 MDHEN and CDR2 SYDVKM. The V end lost 6 bases, the J end lost 1 base, and 13 bases lay between the germline ends. CDR3 sequence: CASRPQGGSNQPQHF. CDR3 coding DNA: TGTGCCAGCAGACCTCAGGGAGGGAGCAATCAGCCCCAGCATTTT. The full variable domain, its missing parts supplied by reference TRBV28 and TRBJ1-5, is DVKVTQSSRYLVKRTGEKVFLECVQDMDHENMFWYRQDPGLGLRLIYFSYDVKMKEKGDIPEGYSVSREKKERFSLILESASTNQTSMYLCASRPQGGSNQPQHFGDGTRLSIL.

This chain connects TRBV19 to TRBJ2-7; TRBD1 might be the D (6 bases). The CDR3 is made up of 14 amino acids. V shed 5 bases and J shed 3 bases, with 14 bases lying between them. The V gene's germline CDR1 is LNHDA and CDR2 SQIVND (reference sequence). The CDR3 protein is CASSQPGHNYEQYF. CDR3 nucleotides: TGTGCCAGTAGTCAACCGGGACACAACTACGAGCAGTACTTC.

There are many counts of this clonotype. The gene calls are TRBV20-1 and TRBJ1-1, with 7 nucleotides matching TRBD1. J gave up 1 base and V 5 bases, and 4 bases lay outside the gene matches. The CDR3 contains 13 residues. Germline V gene lookup returns CDR1 DFQATT and CDR2 SNEGSKA (reference sequence). As DNA, the CDR3 is TGCAGTGCTTGGGGGACAGCGAACACTGAAGCTTTCTTT. Residues: CSAWGTANTEAFF.

This clonotype was seen ten or more times. The chain has TRBV20-1 and TRBJ2-5; 7 bases fit TRBD1. Germline lookup yields CDR1 DFQATT and CDR2 SNEGSKA (reference sequence). The CDR3 loop spans 13 amino acids. V gave up 3 bases and J gave up 3 bases; unmatched junction bases: 4. CDR3 sequence: CSASPTGKETQYF. CDR3 coding DNA: TGCAGTGCTAGTCCGACAGGGAAAGAGACCCAGTACTTC.

This clonotype was seen only a few times. The chain combines TRBV28 with TRBJ2-1, with no clear D. With 3 bases removed from V and 1 base from J, the gap between germline ends came to 19 bases. The CDR3 contains 18 residues. The germline CDR1 and CDR2 sequences are MDHEN and SYDVKM. The CDR3 sequence is CASSFNSRKQSSYNEQFF. In DNA form, the CDR3 reads TGTGCCAGCAGTTTTAACAGCCGTAAACAATCTTCCTACAATGAGCAGTTCTTC.

The rearrangement links TRBV10-3 to TRBJ2-7; a weak D match, TRBD1 (5 bases). Trimming cost V 1 base and J 6 bases, with 13 bases left between them. The length of the CDR3 is 14 residues. CDR1 is ENHRY and CDR2 is SYGVKD in the germline V gene. CDR3 loop: CAISELPGSGEQYF. CDR3 coding DNA: TGTGCCATCAGTGAGTTACCAGGGTCCGGCGAGCAGTACTTC.

This clonotype was counted many times. The chain carries TRBV15 and TRBJ1-1; D is unresolved. Germline loops: CDR1 LNHNV, CDR2 YYDKDF (reference sequence). Trimming removed 5 bases from V and 5 bases from J, with 12 bases in between. The CDR3 is made up of 13 amino acids. The CDR3 here is CATSFRTGTEAFF. The CDR3, as DNA: TGTGCCACCAGCTTCCGGACCGGGACTGAAGCTTTCTTT.

The table lists this clonotype with many counts. V is TRBV10-3 and J is TRBJ1-1, with 9 positions matching TRBD1. Per the germline V gene, CDR1 is ENHRY and CDR2 is SYGVKD. Trimming took 6 bases from V and 4 from J; bases not matched to a gene: 12. CDR3 length equals 16 residues. CDR3: CAIREGQGLLGTEAFF. CDR3 nucleotides: TGTGCCATCAGAGAGGGACAGGGCCTCTTGGGCACTGAAGCTTTCTTT.

This clonotype was recorded only once. This may be a read error: a much more frequent sequence differs by one nucleotide. The chain has TRBV7-3 and TRBJ2-3, with a tentative D call TRBD1 (6 bases). The CDR3 extends over 17 amino acids. Germline V gene sequence: CDR1 SGHTA, CDR2 FQGTGA. V was trimmed by 5 bases and J by 0 bases, leaving 18 bases between them. This CDR3 is CASSTAGAPFSTDTQYF. CDR3 sequence (DNA): TGTGCCAGCAGCACGGCAGGGGCACCCTTTAGCACAGATACGCAGTATTTT.

This clonotype has a handful of counts. This chain joins TRBV7-2 and TRBJ2-3, with TRBD2 matching 7 bases. CDR1 and CDR2 (germline): SGHTA, FQGNSA. The CDR3 is made up of 15 amino acids. With 6 bases clipped from V and 4 bases from J, the junction kept 10 bases outside the gene matches. As DNA, the CDR3 is TGTGCCAGCAGACCGCCGGGACTATCATCAGATACGCAGTATTTT. Amino acid sequence: CASRPPGLSSDTQYF.

To note about this clonotype: Being one base from a much bigger clone, this may be a read error. The J gene is TRBJ2-5, the V gene TRBV18; D is perhaps TRBD2 (6 bases). CDR1 is KGHSH, CDR2 LQKENI, per germline. The CDR3 is made up of 14 amino acids. The CDR3, as DNA: TGTGCCAGCTCACCTGGCGGGAACCAAGGGACCCAGTACTTC. It codes for CASSPGGNQGTQYF. The variable domain in full, completed from reference TRBV18 and TRBJ2-5, reads NAGVMQNPRHLVRRRGQEARLRCSPMKGHSHVYWYRQLPEEGLKFMVYLQKENIIDESGMPKERFSAEFPKEGPSILRIQQVVRGDSAAYFCASSPGGNQGTQYFGPGTRLLVL.

This clonotype was seen repeatedly, ten times or more. The chain uses TRBV7-6 and TRBJ2-3; D perhaps matches TRBD2 (5 bases). V lost 2 bases and J lost 2, with 8 bases in between. This CDR3 has 14 amino acids. Germline V gene data show CDR1 as SGHVS and CDR2 as FNYEAQ. This CDR3 reads CASSLSGYTDTQYF. CDR3 coding DNA: TGTGCCAGCAGCTTAAGCGGTTACACAGATACGCAGTATTTT.

In its sample, this clonotype was seen many times. The genes are TRBV19 and TRBJ1-5, with 9 positions matching TRBD1. Trimming removed 3 bases from V and 6 bases from J; junction bases left unmatched: 9. The CDR3 is 16 residues long. Germline CDR1 is LNHDA and CDR2 is SQIVND (reference sequence). The CDR3 DNA reads as TGTGCCAGTAGTATTAGAGGGGGACAGGGCCCTCAGCCCCAGCATTTT. Amino acid sequence: CASSIRGGQGPQPQHF. Drawing the rest from reference TRBV19 and TRBJ1-5, the complete variable domain is DGGITQSPKYLFRKEGQNVTLSCEQNLNHDAMYWYRQDPGQGLRLIYYSQIVNDFQKGDIAEGYSVSREKKESFPLTVTSAQKNPTAFYLCASSIRGGQGPQPQHFGDGTRLSIL.

This clonotype has a count of ten or more. The rearrangement links TRBV7-2 to TRBJ2-3; 7 nucleotides agree with TRBD2. Germline loops: CDR1 SGHTA, CDR2 FQGNSA. This CDR3 has 15 residues. J was trimmed by 5 bases and V by 6 bases; bases with no gene match: 11. The CDR3 loop is CASSRQAGPQDTQYF. CDR3 DNA sequence: TGTGCCAGCAGTCGTCAAGCGGGGCCCCAAGATACGCAGTATTTT.

This clonotype was picked up many times. This chain links TRBV15 with TRBJ2-7; 11 bases align to TRBD1. The CDR3 is 15 residues long. V shed 5 bases and J 1 base; nucleotides not matched to a gene: 4. Germline CDR1 LNHNV, CDR2 YYDKDF (reference sequence). In DNA form, the CDR3 reads TGTGCCACCAGCTGGGGACAGGGGGGGTCCTACGAGCAGTACTTC. This sequence encodes CATSWGQGGSYEQYF.

This rearrangement joins TRBV5-8 to TRBJ2-3, with TRBD1 identical over 7 bases. V was clipped by 4 bases and J by 2 bases; unmatched bases: 7. CDR3 size: 15 residues. Germline assignment: CDR1 SGHTS and CDR2 YDEGEE. The CDR3 DNA reads as TGTGCCAGCAGCGTCGGACAGGCGTACACAGATACGCAGTATTTT. Translating it yields CASSVGQAYTDTQYF.

About this clonotype itself: A much larger clone is a single base away; this may be a read error. The chain couples TRBV28 to TRBJ2-3; D might be TRBD1 or TRBD2, each matching 5 bases. The CDR3 spans 15 residues. Germline values: CDR1 MDHEN, CDR2 SYDVKM. V lost 3 bases, J lost 2 bases, and 12 bases lay in between. The CDR3 DNA follows: TGTGCCAGCAGTTTGGGGGTGTTGAACACAGATACGCAGTATTTT. It specifies CASSLGVLNTDTQYF.

The chain couples TRBV30 to TRBJ1-3; D may be TRBD1 (6 bases). CDR1 is GTSNPN and CDR2 is SVGIG in the germline V gene (reference sequence). The CDR3 extends over 13 amino acids. V shed 0 bases and J shed 4 bases, with 7 bases lying between them. The CDR3 region has the DNA TGTGCCTGGAGTGTAGGGACAGGAAACACCATATATTTT. This translates into CAWSVGTGNTIYF.

This clonotype was seen a handful of times. The DNA of the CDR3 is TGTGCCAGCACCCCCCGGGGGGGCTCGAATTCACCCCTCCACTTT. This codes for CASTPRGGSNSPLHF. The chain employs TRBV2 and TRBJ1-6; a weak D match, TRBD1 (6 bases). This CDR3 contains 15 residues. Germline values: CDR1 SNHLY, CDR2 FYNNEI. V lost 7 bases, J lost 7 bases, and 17 bases lay in between.

This clonotype has only one observation. The J gene is TRBJ1-5, the V gene TRBV6-1; weak D call: TRBD1 (5 bases). The CDR3 is 15 amino acids. Per the germline V gene, CDR1 is MNHNS and CDR2 is SASEGT. The V end lost 6 bases, the J end lost 5 bases, and 17 bases lay between the germline ends. The CDR3 here is CASSPGWGGDQPQHF. As DNA, the CDR3 is TGTGCCAGCAGCCCCGGGTGGGGGGGGGATCAGCCCCAGCATTTT.

In its sample, this clonotype was seen many times. The V and J genes are TRBV20-1 and TRBJ1-4, with no clear D. This CDR3 has 16 residues. Germline V lookup: CDR1 DFQATT, CDR2 SNEGSKA (reference sequence). The V end was cut by 0 bases, the J end by 3 bases, with 14 bases between. This CDR3 reads CSARDPGSLSNEKLFF. CDR3 DNA sequence: TGCAGTGCTAGAGATCCGGGAAGCCTCTCTAATGAAAAACTGTTTTTT.

This clonotype was found many times. The rearrangement joins TRBV15 to TRBJ1-5; the match to TRBD1 covers 10 bases. This CDR3 spans 18 amino acids. The V segment lost 0 bases and the J segment 8 bases; nucleotides outside the gene matches: 13. Per the germline V gene, CDR1 is LNHNV and CDR2 is YYDKDF (reference sequence). The DNA for the CDR3 is TGTGCCACCAGCAGAGAGAGCGGTGCTGGGACAGGGGTAAAGCCCCAGCATTTT. It translates to CATSRESGAGTGVKPQHF.

This clonotype was recorded many times. This chain links TRBV2 with TRBJ2-3, with 7 nucleotides matching TRBD1. Germline CDR1 SNHLY, CDR2 FYNNEI. Trimming removed 6 bases from V and 5 bases from J; junction bases left unmatched: 26. This CDR3 contains 20 residues. CDR3 loop: CASSLPDGVGLGGEGDTQYF. As DNA, the CDR3 is TGTGCCAGCAGCCTCCCTGATGGGGTCGGTCTAGGGGGCGAGGGAGATACGCAGTATTTT.